This record covers a single T cell receptor (beta chain). What it binds is not known. These data are taken from a study of T cell responses to AZD1222 COVID-19 vaccine. Overall study: Both about-4-week and about-12-week second-dose recipients were combined.

Germline V gene data show CDR1 as SGHAT and CDR2 as FQNNGV. The V end lost 2 bases, the J end lost 1 base, and 11 bases lay between the germline ends. The length of the CDR3 is 15 residues. Clones were read by immunoSEQ multiplex PCR, and TCRdb kept only the in-frame ones, dropping some. The data show about 100,000 clones, with around nine tenths seen just once and approximately 16% held by the top ten. Whole-study findings and limits: White British ancestry dominated among donors, who included more females, and clonal diversity was possibly underestimated. Reportedly, nearly half the spike-specific TCRs target unmutated variant regions.

Sequenced here: peripheral blood, sampled on day 0 of AZD1222 vaccination. The chain combines TRBV11-2 with TRBJ1-1, with unresolved D. This TCR came from an adult in good health. The CDR3 bases are TGTGCCAGCAGCTTATCCTCGGCGAGGAACACTGAAGCTTTCTTT. The encoded protein is CASSLSSARNTEAFF.